The 18 T cell receptor beta chains below all came from one sample that was sequenced in a study of T cells in tuberculosis. Some clones are missing from TCRdb's copy, which holds only in-frame ones; the method was immunoSEQ multiplex PCR. This sample has about 35,000 clones, with under 95% found just once. Input material: PBMCs. These receptors originate from a donor aged 5-35 years with latent tuberculosis or without tuberculosis infection. Some clones in this sample may be carry-over from other donors' samples.

The chain joins TRBV5-4 to TRBJ1-1, with D perhaps matching TRBD1 (6 bases). Germline V gene data show CDR1 as SGHNT and CDR2 as YYREEE (reference sequence). V was shortened by 2 bases and J by 2 bases, with 10 bases between the two germline ends. The length of the CDR3 is 14 residues. The CDR3 DNA reads as TGTGCCAGCAGCTTAGGGACACTCAACACTGAAGCTTTCTTT. Translated: CASSLGTLNTEAFF.

The rearrangement uses TRBV2 and TRBJ2-2; TRBD2 might be the D (6 bases). Per the germline V gene, CDR1 is SNHLY and CDR2 is FYNNEI. The V end lost 3 bases, the J end lost 5 bases, and 13 bases lay between the germline ends. The CDR3 consists of 15 residues. CDR3 in amino acids: CASSERDWGTGELFF. CDR3 bases: TGTGCCAGCAGTGAGCGGGACTGGGGGACCGGGGAGCTGTTTTTT.

The chain links TRBV5-4 to TRBJ2-1; 11 bases fit TRBD1. The CDR3 has 14 residues. Germline V gene lookup returns CDR1 SGHNT and CDR2 YYREEE (reference sequence). V was clipped by 5 bases and J by 7 bases; unmatched bases: 5. The CDR3 is CASRNGQGANEQFF. CDR3 bases: TGTGCCAGCAGGAACGGACAGGGGGCGAATGAGCAGTTCTTC.

V gene TRBV7-2 combines with J gene TRBJ1-2, with D perhaps TRBD1 (5 bases). Germline values: CDR1 SGHTA, CDR2 FQGNSA. Trimming removed 2 bases at V and 7 bases at J, with 17 bases between. CDR3 length equals 15 residues. The CDR3 reads CASSLKGAGTGGYTF. DNA of the CDR3: TGTGCCAGCAGCTTAAAAGGGGCGGGGACGGGTGGCTACACCTTC.

The chain combines TRBV20-1 with TRBJ1-1; 7 bases agree with TRBD1. The CDR3 covers 11 residues. The V segment lost 2 bases and the J segment 9 bases; nucleotides outside the gene matches: 3. From germline, CDR1 is DFQATT and CDR2 SNEGSKA (reference sequence). This CDR3 reads CSARPGGQAFF. CDR3 in DNA: TGCAGTGCTAGACCAGGGGGACAAGCTTTCTTT.

The J gene is TRBJ1-1, the V gene TRBV30; perhaps TRBD1 as D (5 bases). The CDR3 has 13 residues. Trimming took off 1 base at V and 3 bases at J, with 9 bases between the two ends. Germline V CDR1 and CDR2: GTSNPN, SVGIG (reference sequence). The CDR3 reads CAWSGGGDTEAFF. The CDR3 nucleotides are TGTGCCTGGAGTGGCGGGGGGGACACTGAAGCTTTCTTT.

Regarding this clone: At one of its ends the junction is not consistent with the germline gene, which may arise from a read error. The gene calls are TRBV5-4 and TRBJ2-3; 8 nucleotides align to TRBD2. The CDR3 is 11 amino acids. Germline V CDR1 and CDR2: SGHNT, YYREEE (reference sequence). The CDR3 bases are TGTGCCAGCAGCGGCGGGACTAGTCCGCATTTT. Protein: CASSGGTSPHF.

The V call is TRBV27, the J call TRBJ1-2; D unclear. The CDR3 contains 13 residues. V lost 2 bases and J lost 4, with 8 bases in between. The germline CDR1 and CDR2 sequences are MNHEY and SMNVEV (reference sequence). Written as DNA, the CDR3 is TGTGCCAGCAGTTTAAATCCCCTCTATGGCTACACCTTC. The encoded protein is CASSLNPLYGYTF.

The rearrangement uses TRBV7-9 and TRBJ1-6, with D perhaps TRBD1 (5 bases). The CDR3 extends over 14 amino acids. V was clipped by 1 base and J by 8 bases, with 9 bases between them. Germline lookup yields CDR1 SEHNR and CDR2 FQNEAQ (reference sequence). The CDR3 sequence is CASSLGEGYSPLHF. CDR3 DNA sequence: TGTGCCAGCAGCTTAGGGGAGGGGTATTCACCCCTCCACTTT.

The chain carries TRBV7-2 and TRBJ1-1, with 9 bases matching TRBD1. This CDR3 is 15 amino acids long. The V and J ends lost 5 bases and 1 base, in that order; junction bases with no gene match: 5. Per germline, CDR1 SGHTA and CDR2 FQGNSA. The chain's CDR3 is CASSPQTGGNTEAFF. The CDR3 coding sequence is TGTGCCAGCAGCCCCCAGACAGGGGGGAACACTGAAGCTTTCTTT.

The V and J genes are TRBV29-1 and TRBJ2-3, with a tentative D call TRBD2 (6 bases). Germline CDR1 reads SQVTM; CDR2 reads ANQGSEA. CDR3 length: 14 amino acids. Trimming removed 7 bases from V and 2 bases from J, with 16 bases in between. The DNA for the CDR3 is TGCAGCGCGGGGGAGGCGGGGTTCACAGATACGCAGTATTTT. Translation: CSAGEAGFTDTQYF.

The rearrangement joins TRBV6-5 to TRBJ1-1; D perhaps matches TRBD1 (5 bases). V was pared by 6 bases and J by 2 bases, with 7 bases between. CDR1 MNHEY and CDR2 SVGAGI come from the germline V gene. The CDR3 extends over 12 amino acids. The CDR3 protein is CASRGPNTEAFF. The DNA for the CDR3 is TGTGCCAGCAGGGGGCCCAACACTGAAGCTTTCTTT.

This clone was detected once. The chain employs TRBV28 and TRBJ2-3, with TRBD1 as a possible D gene (5 bases). CDR3 size: 14 residues. Trimming took 4 bases from V and 0 from J, leaving 8 bases between them. Germline CDR1 reads MDHEN; CDR2 reads SYDVKM. The CDR3 coding sequence is TGTGCCAGCAGTTCGACAGACAGCACAGATACGCAGTATTTT. Its translation: CASSSTDSTDTQYF.

The chain is built from TRBV11-2 and TRBJ1-3, with D perhaps TRBD1 (5 bases). The CDR3 is 16 amino acids. In germline, CDR1 is SGHAT, CDR2 FQNNGV. The V end lost 6 bases, the J end lost 0 bases, and 15 bases lay between the germline ends. Here the CDR3 DNA reads TGTGCCAGCAGTCCCTCTTCGGGGGGCTCTGGAAACACCATATATTTT. It encodes CASSPSSGGSGNTIYF.

The V and J genes are TRBV23-1 and TRBJ2-7; D is possibly TRBD2 (6 bases). TRBV23-1 is recorded as an ORF, its role being uncertain. Trimming stripped 3 bases from V and 6 bases from J, with 21 bases between. CDR3 size: 16 residues. CDR3 protein: CASSHLRGSLECEQYF. Written as DNA, the CDR3 is TGCGCCAGCAGTCACCTGCGGGGTTCTCTGGAATGCGAGCAGTACTTC.

The rearrangement links TRBV5-1 to TRBJ1-1; D uncertain. The V end lost 2 bases, the J end lost 3 bases, and 14 bases lay between the germline ends. The V gene's germline CDR1 is SGHRS and CDR2 YFSETQ. The CDR3 totals 15 residues. This chain's CDR3 is CASSFEGFGYTEAFF. The CDR3 DNA reads TGCGCCAGCAGCTTTGAGGGTTTCGGATACACTGAAGCTTTCTTT.

The chain links TRBV5-1 to TRBJ1-2; tentatively, D is TRBD1 (5 bases). Germline-derived CDR1 and CDR2 are SGHRS and YFSETQ. Trimming cost V 0 bases and J 4 bases, with 13 bases left between them. This CDR3 is 15 amino acids long. DNA for the CDR3: TGCGCCAGCAGCTTGGTGGAGCAGGGAAGCTATGGCTACACCTTC. Residues: CASSLVEQGSYGYTF.

The chain recombines TRBV2 with TRBJ1-1; D might be TRBD1 (6 bases). The CDR3 contains 14 residues. V gave up 6 bases and J gave up 7 bases, with 18 bases separating them. Germline assignment: CDR1 SNHLY and CDR2 FYNNEI. The CDR3: CASRSTGESGEAFF. Here the CDR3 DNA reads TGTGCCAGCAGATCGACAGGTGAAAGCGGTGAAGCTTTCTTT.